This T cell receptor (beta chain) was documented in a study of beta chain features in type 1 diabetes. Study-level points and caveats: The study found fewer insertions and more deletions at VDJ junctions in type 1 diabetes patients. There was a moderate but significant shortening of TCRB CDR3s in all four CD4+ subsets of Type 1 diabetes patients.

Expressed TCRB transcripts were sequenced, since all the RNA that had been isolated was reverse transcribed. Sequenced by immunoSEQ multiplex PCR; TCRdb stores in-frame clones only, minus some. There are 640,000 or so clones in the sample; around 15% occur only once, and 0.04% lies in the top ten. About 100 mL of blood, on average, came from one heparinised draw per donor. Deletions cut 4 bases from V and 2 bases from J, with 12 bases between. The germline gives CDR1 SGHDT, CDR2 YYEEEE. The CDR3 has 14 amino acids. This clone was seen a few times. The antigen is not known. Sequenced material: naive CD4+ T cells from blood. The chain joins TRBV5-6 to TRBJ2-5; D ambiguous. The origin of this receptor is a man younger than 35 with type 1 diabetes. CDR3 loop: CASSRAASQETQYF. The CDR3 DNA reads TGTGCCAGCAGCCGGGCGGCTAGTCAAGAGACCCAGTACTTC. Based on the CDR3 plus reference TRBV5-6 and TRBJ2-5, the full variable domain is DAGVTQSPTHLIKTRGQQVTLRCSPKSGHDTVSWYQQALGQGPQFIFQYYEEEERQRGNFPDRFSGHQFPNYSSELNVNALLLGDSALYLCASSRAASQETQYFGPGTRLLVL.